Listed here are 29 T cell receptor beta chains from one sample, sequenced in a study of cytomegalovirus exposure and HLA in healthy donors. With 60 Vbeta and 13 Jbeta primers, the PCR was carried out. TCRdb keeps only in-frame clones here, not all; method: immunoSEQ multiplex PCR. This table holds some 160,000 clones, roughly 84% found once. The sequenced sample consisted of PBMCs. These receptors all come from a man aged 25-45 years in good health and CMV-seropositive.

The chain has TRBV19 and TRBJ2-1, with TRBD1 as a possible D gene (7 bases). Germline V gene data show CDR1 as LNHDA and CDR2 as SQIVND (reference sequence). Trimming removed 10 bases from V and 16 bases from J, with 20 bases in between. The CDR3 runs 11 residues. CDR3 region: CATQGGRGNFF. DNA for the CDR3: TGTGCCACTCAGGGGGGCAGGGGGAACTTCTTC.

The chain carries TRBV7-9 and TRBJ1-2, with TRBD1 matching over 7 bases. The CDR3 extends over 14 amino acids. Per germline, CDR1 SEHNR and CDR2 FQNEAQ (reference sequence). With V trimmed by 5 bases and J by 2 bases, 5 bases remained unmatched. The CDR3 bases are TGTGCCAGCAGCGGACCGGGACAGAACTATGGCTACACCTTC. Protein product: CASSGPGQNYGYTF.

This clone was picked up a small number of times. A junction end diverges from the germline sequence, so it may reflect a read error. The chain couples TRBV6-6 to TRBJ1-1, with TRBD1 identical over 8 bases. Looked up from germline, CDR1 is MNHNY and CDR2 is SVGAGI (reference sequence). The length of the CDR3 is 16 residues. The CDR3 protein is CASSDSGQGKNTEAFF. The DNA of the CDR3 is TGTGCCAGCAGTGACTCCGGACAGGGCAAGAACACTGAAGCTTTCTTT.

The chain joins TRBV6-1 to TRBJ1-2, with D unresolved. The CDR3 totals 11 residues. Trimming removed 1 base from V and 7 bases from J, with 4 bases in between. In germline, CDR1 is MNHNS, CDR2 SASEGT. This CDR3 reads CASSEGLGYTF. The CDR3 region has the DNA TGTGCCAGCAGTGAAGGTCTTGGCTACACCTTC.

The rearrangement uses TRBV18 and TRBJ2-7; 10 nucleotides align to TRBD1. Germline assignment: CDR1 KGHSH and CDR2 LQKENI. This CDR3 has 14 amino acids. The ends lost 3 bases at V and 6 bases at J; junction bases unmatched: 5. CDR3 bases: TGTGCCAGCTCACCGGACAGGGGGAATTTCGAGCAGTACTTC. Protein: CASSPDRGNFEQYF.

V and J are TRBV13 and TRBJ2-2; the D gene is possibly TRBD2 (5 bases). The CDR3 contains 15 residues. Germline values: CDR1 PRHDT, CDR2 FYEKMQ (reference sequence). The V end lost 2 bases, the J end lost 1 base, and 8 bases lay between the germline ends. The chain's CDR3 is CASSLLAENTGELFF. As DNA, the CDR3 is TGTGCCAGCAGCTTACTAGCAGAGAACACCGGGGAGCTGTTTTTT.

The V and J genes are TRBV19 and TRBJ1-2; a possible D gene is TRBD1 (6 bases). This CDR3 region has 13 residues. Trimming cost V 4 bases and J 5 bases, with 11 bases left between them. CDR1 is LNHDA, CDR2 SQIVND, per germline (reference sequence). The CDR3 DNA is TGTGCCAGTAGTACACAGGGCGGATATGGCTACACCTTC. It yields the protein CASSTQGGYGYTF.

The chain couples TRBV19 to TRBJ2-2; TRBD2 agrees at 8 bases. Germline V CDR1 and CDR2: LNHDA, SQIVND (reference sequence). This CDR3 comprises 18 residues. Trimming took 7 bases from V and 0 from J; bases not matched to a gene: 13. Here the CDR3 reads CASTRSGSGNTNTGELFF. In DNA form, the CDR3 reads TGTGCCAGTACCCGAAGCGGGAGTGGTAATACGAACACCGGGGAGCTGTTTTTT.

Remarks on this clone: One end of the junction fails to match germline, which may point to a read error. The rearrangement joins TRBV7-9 to TRBJ1-4; maybe TRBD1 (6 bases). The CDR3 consists of 13 residues. Germline CDR1 is SEHNR and CDR2 is FQNEAQ (reference sequence). As DNA, the CDR3 is TGTTCCAGCAGCTCATCAGGGGCTGAAAAACTGTTTTTT. This gives the protein CSSSSSGAEKLFF.

The V gene is TRBV6-5, the J gene TRBJ2-1, with D possibly matching TRBD2 (6 bases). CDR3 length: 14 amino acids. CDR1 MNHEY and CDR2 SVGAGI come from the germline V gene. The germline V and J ends were trimmed by 6 bases and 3 bases, with 12 bases remaining between them. The CDR3 region is CASRSSGSYNEQFF. The CDR3 DNA reads as TGTGCCAGCAGGAGTAGCGGTAGCTACAATGAGCAGTTCTTC.

This clone was observed a few times. The CDR3 protein is CASSYTGVEAFF. For the CDR3, the DNA is TGTGCCAGCAGCTACACCGGGGTCGAAGCTTTCTTT. V and J are TRBV7-9 and TRBJ1-1; D gene unclear. From germline, CDR1 is SEHNR and CDR2 FQNEAQ (reference sequence). V lost 4 bases and J lost 8, with 11 bases in between. The CDR3 has 12 amino acids.

Only a few counts were recorded for this clone. For the CDR3, the DNA is TGTGCCAGCAGCTTGGAGGTCAGGGTGGGCCACGAGCAGTACTTC. As protein: CASSLEVRVGHEQYF. The chain links TRBV5-4 to TRBJ2-7; D might be TRBD1 (5 bases). The V gene lost 0 bases and the J gene lost 5 bases, with 15 bases spanning the gap. Germline CDR1 and CDR2: SGHNT and YYREEE (reference sequence). There are 15 residues in the CDR3.

The chain couples TRBV9 to TRBJ2-5; 9 positions match TRBD1. V gave up 3 bases and J gave up 4 bases; unmatched junction bases: 4. Germline CDR1 reads SGDLS; CDR2 reads YYNGEE. The CDR3 length is 14 residues. The CDR3 spells CASSGTGVRETQYF. CDR3 DNA: TGTGCCAGCAGCGGGACAGGGGTCCGAGAGACCCAGTACTTC.

This clone was picked up a small number of times. CDR3 nucleotides: TGTGCCAGTAGTATGGGGGCCGTTTATAGCAATCAGCCCCAGCATTTT. Translated: CASSMGAVYSNQPQHF. This chain links TRBV19 with TRBJ1-5; D perhaps matches TRBD1 (6 bases). Between the trimmed V and J ends, which lost 3 bases and 0 bases, there was a span of 12 bases. This CDR3 has 16 residues. CDR1 is LNHDA and CDR2 is SQIVND in the germline V gene (reference sequence).

The chain joins TRBV14 to TRBJ2-7, with D uncertain. Between the trimmed V and J ends, which lost 3 bases and 4 bases, there was a span of 10 bases. CDR1 and CDR2 from the germline V gene are SGHDN and FVKESK. There are 13 residues in the CDR3. CDR3 sequence: CASSHHSPYEQYV. The CDR3 nucleotides are TGTGCCAGCAGCCACCACAGCCCTTACGAGCAGTACGTC.

In this sample, this clone turned up a few times. The rearrangement uses TRBV19 and TRBJ1-1; perhaps TRBD1 as D (5 bases). Germline V gene data show CDR1 as LNHDA and CDR2 as SQIVND (reference sequence). Between the trimmed V and J ends, which lost 4 bases and 0 bases, there was a span of 6 bases. This CDR3 has 13 amino acids. CDR3: CASSTTVNTEAFF. As DNA, the CDR3 is TGTGCCAGTAGTACGACAGTGAACACTGAAGCTTTCTTT.

This clone appeared a few times. The chain recombines TRBV4-3 with TRBJ1-2; D perhaps matches TRBD1 (6 bases). CDR1 and CDR2 from the germline V gene are LGHNA and YSLEER. CDR3 length: 15 amino acids. V lost 0 bases and J 6 bases, leaving 14 bases between the germline ends. The CDR3 sequence: CASSQDMGAQNGYTF. DNA for the CDR3: TGCGCCAGCAGCCAAGATATGGGGGCGCAGAATGGCTACACCTTC.

V and J are TRBV27 and TRBJ2-1; TRBD2 agrees at 7 bases. Germline values: CDR1 MNHEY, CDR2 SMNVEV (reference sequence). V lost 2 bases to trimming and J lost 10 bases; unmatched junction nucleotides: 2. The CDR3 covers 12 residues. CDR3 sequence: CASSLIGGEQFF. The CDR3 DNA follows: TGTGCCAGCAGTTTAATCGGGGGGGAGCAGTTCTTC.

The rearrangement uses TRBV6-5 and TRBJ1-2, with D hard to call. V lost 0 bases, J lost 5 bases, and 13 bases lay in between. The germline V gene encodes CDR1 MNHEY and CDR2 SVGAGI. The CDR3 consists of 15 residues. The CDR3 DNA reads TGTGCCAGCAGTTACTCGAAGGCCGGCGGATATGGCTACACCTTC. Encoded protein: CASSYSKAGGYGYTF.

The chain is built from TRBV27 and TRBJ2-3; 9 positions agree with TRBD2. J lost 2 bases, V lost 4 bases, and 16 bases had no gene match. CDR3 length: 19 amino acids. In germline, CDR1 is MNHEY, CDR2 SMNVEV (reference sequence). The CDR3 here is CASSSIAIPSGEITDTQYF. The CDR3 coding sequence is TGTGCCAGCAGTTCTATAGCTATCCCTAGCGGGGAAATCACAGATACGCAGTATTTT.

The chain has TRBV27 and TRBJ1-1; a weak D match, TRBD1 (6 bases). With 6 bases removed from V and 6 bases from J, the gap between germline ends came to 17 bases. This CDR3 region has 14 residues. Per the germline V gene, CDR1 is MNHEY and CDR2 is SMNVEV (reference sequence). In DNA, the CDR3 is TGTGCCAGCAGAAGAACACAGGGCGGCGCTGAAGCTTTCTTT. This codes for CASRRTQGGAEAFF.

The V call is TRBV4-1, the J call TRBJ2-1, with 8 bases fitting TRBD2. Trimming at V came to 2 bases and at J to 4 bases, leaving 10 bases not matched to a gene. This CDR3 has 17 residues. CDR1 and CDR2 (germline): MGHRA, YSYEKL. The CDR3 protein is CASSQNPTASGYNEQFF. As DNA, the CDR3 is TGCGCCAGCAGCCAAAATCCAACAGCTAGCGGGTACAATGAGCAGTTCTTC.

The chain has TRBV4-2 and TRBJ2-3; 11 bases map to TRBD2. Germline lookup yields CDR1 LGHNA and CDR2 YNFKEQ. This CDR3 comprises 15 residues. Trimming cost V 5 bases and J 4 bases; bases outside gene matches: 5. The CDR3 DNA reads as TGTGCCAGCAGCGCCCGACTAGCGGGGTCAGATACGCAGTATTTT. This encodes CASSARLAGSDTQYF.

The chain links TRBV7-3 to TRBJ2-2, with a tentative D call TRBD2 (5 bases). Germline CDR1 reads SGHTA; CDR2 reads FQGTGA. Trimming pared 5 bases from V and 7 bases from J, leaving 11 bases between. The CDR3 consists of 13 residues. CDR3 region: CASSLTSVGELFF. The CDR3 DNA is TGTGCCAGCAGCCTCACTAGTGTCGGGGAGCTGTTTTTT.

This chain joins TRBV30 and TRBJ1-5; a possible D gene is TRBD1 (5 bases). The CDR3 consists of 14 residues. The germline gives CDR1 GTSNPN, CDR2 SVGIG (reference sequence). The germline V and J ends were trimmed by 5 bases and 7 bases, with 18 bases remaining between them. This CDR3 is CAWAPQGRGQPQHF. The CDR3 DNA follows: TGTGCCTGGGCGCCTCAGGGAAGAGGACAGCCCCAGCATTTT.

The chain combines TRBV19 with TRBJ2-7, with D unresolved. Per germline, CDR1 LNHDA and CDR2 SQIVND (reference sequence). CDR3 length: 11 amino acids. V dropped 4 bases and J dropped 7 bases, with 8 bases sitting between them. This chain's CDR3 is CASSTLSEQYF. CDR3 in DNA: TGTGCCAGTAGTACCCTCTCGGAGCAGTACTTC.

This sequence joins TRBV21-1 and TRBJ2-6; the table's D call TRBD1 went unverified against the DNA. TRBV21-1 counts as a pseudogene. The length of the CDR3 is 18 residues. CDR3 region: CASSPRDRVISGANVLTF. For the CDR3, the DNA is TGTGCCAGCAGCCCGCGGGACAGGGTTATCTCTGGGGCCAACGTCCTGACTTTC.

This clone was observed a handful of times. V and J are TRBV6-5 and TRBJ1-3; the D is unclear. This CDR3 has 13 amino acids. The germline V and J ends were trimmed by 6 bases and 0 bases, with 6 bases remaining between them. The germline CDR1 and CDR2 sequences are MNHEY and SVGAGI. For the CDR3, the DNA is TGTGCCAGCAGGTCAGACTCTGGAAACACCATATATTTT. Encoded protein: CASRSDSGNTIYF.

The chain links TRBV6-1 to TRBJ2-3, with a weak D call TRBD2 (6 bases). Germline CDR1 is MNHNS and CDR2 is SASEGT. The ends were cut back, 4 bases at V and 2 bases at J, with 16 bases in the middle. This CDR3 is built from 16 residues. CDR3 DNA sequence: TGTGCCAGCAGTGTATGGCTAGCGAAGACCACAGATACGCAGTATTTT. Translation: CASSVWLAKTTDTQYF.